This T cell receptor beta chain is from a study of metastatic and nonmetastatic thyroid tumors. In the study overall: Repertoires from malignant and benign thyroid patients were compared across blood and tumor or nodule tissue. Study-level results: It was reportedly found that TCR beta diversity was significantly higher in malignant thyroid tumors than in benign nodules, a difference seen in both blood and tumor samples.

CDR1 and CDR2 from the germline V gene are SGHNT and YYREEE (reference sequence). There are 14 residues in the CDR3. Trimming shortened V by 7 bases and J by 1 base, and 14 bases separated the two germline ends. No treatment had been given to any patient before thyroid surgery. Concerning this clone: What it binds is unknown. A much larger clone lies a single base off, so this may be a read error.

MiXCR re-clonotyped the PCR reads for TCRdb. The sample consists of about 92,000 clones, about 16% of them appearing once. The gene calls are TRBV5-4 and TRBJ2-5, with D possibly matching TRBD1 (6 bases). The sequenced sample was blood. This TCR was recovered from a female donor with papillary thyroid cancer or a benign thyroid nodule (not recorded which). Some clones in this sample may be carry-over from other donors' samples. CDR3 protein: CASRHGQLQETQYF. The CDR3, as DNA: TGTGCCAGCCGCCATGGACAGCTCCAAGAGACCCAGTACTTC. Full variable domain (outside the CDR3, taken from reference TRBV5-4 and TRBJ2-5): ETGVTQSPTHLIKTRGQQVTLRCSSQSGHNTVSWYQQALGQGPQFIFQYYREEENGRGNFPPRFSGLQFPNYSSELNVNALELDDSALYLCASRHGQLQETQYFGPGTRLLVL.